This TCR beta chain comes out of a study of blood T cell repertoires in COVID-19. Study as a whole: Nucleic acid was either cDNA or gDNA, and it came from T cells, B-cell-depleted T cells, or PBMCs.

In the authors' workflow: Reference gene primer amplification gave nucleated cell count estimates. The method was immunoSEQ multiplex PCR; TCRdb's version includes in-frame clones alone and lacks a portion of them. The DNA gave D and trimming, while V, J and clone size come from that table. Of some 200,000 clones listed, about 87% are singletons. CDR3 length equals 13 residues. V lost 3 bases, J lost 7 bases, and 2 bases stayed unmatched. Germline V lookup: CDR1 SGHNT, CDR2 YYREEE (reference sequence). Each participant's cohort was designated according to participant-reported clinical history. This TCR derives from a man younger than 35 with acute COVID-19. Sequenced material: PBMCs or T cells enriched from blood (not recorded which). The chain uses TRBV5-4 and TRBJ2-2; 8 bases fit TRBD1. CDR3 residues: CASSYRGNGELFF. The CDR3 bases are TGTGCCAGCAGCTACAGGGGGAACGGGGAGCTGTTTTTT. Full variable domain (missing parts from reference TRBV5-4 and TRBJ2-2): ETGVTQSPTHLIKTRGQQVTLRCSSQSGHNTVSWYQQALGQGPQFIFQYYREEENGRGNFPPRFSGLQFPNYSSELNVNALELDDSALYLCASSYRGNGELFFGEGSRLTVL.